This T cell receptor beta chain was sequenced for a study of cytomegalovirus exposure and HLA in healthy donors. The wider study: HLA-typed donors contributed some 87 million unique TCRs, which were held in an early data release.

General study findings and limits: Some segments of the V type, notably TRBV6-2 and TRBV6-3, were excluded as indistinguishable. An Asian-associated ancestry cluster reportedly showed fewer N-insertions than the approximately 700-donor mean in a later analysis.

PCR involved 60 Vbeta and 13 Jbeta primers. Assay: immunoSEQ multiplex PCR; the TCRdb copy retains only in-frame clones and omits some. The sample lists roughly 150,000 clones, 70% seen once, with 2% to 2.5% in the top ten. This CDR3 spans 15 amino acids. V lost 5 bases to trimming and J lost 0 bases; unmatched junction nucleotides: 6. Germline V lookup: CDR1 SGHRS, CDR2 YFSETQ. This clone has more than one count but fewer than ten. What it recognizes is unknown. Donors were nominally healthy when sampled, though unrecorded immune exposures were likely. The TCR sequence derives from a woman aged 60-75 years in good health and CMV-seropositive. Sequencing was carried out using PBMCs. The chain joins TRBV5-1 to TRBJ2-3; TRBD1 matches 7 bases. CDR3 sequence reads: CASSYDRASTDTQYF. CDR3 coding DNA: TGCGCCAGCAGTTACGACAGGGCCAGCACAGATACGCAGTATTTT.